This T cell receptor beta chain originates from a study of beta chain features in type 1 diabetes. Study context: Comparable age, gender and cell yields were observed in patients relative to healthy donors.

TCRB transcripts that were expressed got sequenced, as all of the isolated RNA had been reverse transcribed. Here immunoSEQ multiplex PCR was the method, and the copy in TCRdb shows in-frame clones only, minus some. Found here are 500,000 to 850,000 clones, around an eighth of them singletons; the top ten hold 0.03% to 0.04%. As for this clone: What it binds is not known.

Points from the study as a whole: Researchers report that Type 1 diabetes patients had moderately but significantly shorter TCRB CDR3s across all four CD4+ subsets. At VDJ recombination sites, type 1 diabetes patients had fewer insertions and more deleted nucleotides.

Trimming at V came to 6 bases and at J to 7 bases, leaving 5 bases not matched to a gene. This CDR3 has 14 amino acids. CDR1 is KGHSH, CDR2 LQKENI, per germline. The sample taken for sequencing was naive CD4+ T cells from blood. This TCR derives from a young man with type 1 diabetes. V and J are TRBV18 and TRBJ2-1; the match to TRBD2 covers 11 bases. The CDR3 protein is CASSASGGLNEQFF. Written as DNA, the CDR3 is TGTGCCAGCTCCGCTAGCGGGGGGCTGAATGAGCAGTTCTTC.